These 25 T cell receptor beta chains were all obtained from the same sample, sequenced in a study of early T cells in non-severe SARS-CoV-2 infection. TCRdb reprocessed the 5' RACE reads with MiXCR, giving one entry per CDR3 protein. This sample has 54,000 or so distinct CDR3 sequences; roughly 5.9% occur once, and the top ten carry 6.8%. What was sequenced was whole blood. These receptors all stem from an adult who was a healthcare worker with PCR-confirmed SARS-CoV-2 infection or an uninfected control (not recorded which).

There are many counts of this clonotype. This rearrangement joins TRBV6-4 to TRBJ2-1; 9 bases are shared with TRBD2. Germline CDR1 MRHNA, CDR2 SNTAGT. The V gene end was trimmed by 2 bases and the J gene end by 6 bases; junction bases not matched to a gene: 2. This CDR3 spans 14 amino acids. Written as DNA, the CDR3 is TGTGCCAGCAGTGACGGCGGGGGGGCCAATGAGCAGTTCTTC. Amino acid sequence: CASSDGGGANEQFF.

Only a few counts were recorded for this clonotype. The chain couples TRBV7-9 to TRBJ2-7; no firm D call. V gave up 5 bases and J gave up 3 bases, with 14 bases separating them. Germline V lookup: CDR1 SEHNR, CDR2 FQNEAQ (reference sequence). The CDR3 contains 14 residues. The CDR3 region is CASSKDPHNYEQYF. In nucleotides, the CDR3 is TGTGCCAGCAGCAAAGACCCTCATAACTACGAGCAGTACTTC.

This clonotype has ten or more counts. The rearrangement links TRBV4-2 to TRBJ2-1, with a possible D match to TRBD1 (6 bases). Trimming took off 1 base at V and 4 bases at J, with 14 bases between the two ends. The CDR3 totals 16 residues. The germline V gene encodes CDR1 LGHNA and CDR2 YNFKEQ. In DNA form, the CDR3 reads TGTGCCAGCAGCCAAGTGGGGACACGAACTTACAATGAGCAGTTCTTC. Residues: CASSQVGTRTYNEQFF.

This sequence joins TRBV27 and TRBJ2-2; 10 bases map to TRBD1. Germline loops: CDR1 MNHEY, CDR2 SMNVEV (reference sequence). J lost 5 bases, V lost 3 bases, and 6 bases had no gene match. The CDR3 contains 16 residues. CDR3 sequence reads: CASSFGQGGKTGELFF. CDR3 DNA: TGTGCCAGCAGTTTTGGACAGGGGGGTAAGACCGGGGAGCTGTTTTTT.

The sample holds many counts of this clonotype. The chain has TRBV6-2 or TRBV6-3 and TRBJ2-7, with unresolved D. There are 17 residues in the CDR3. Germline V CDR1 and CDR2: MNHEY, SVGEGT. V lost 0 bases and J 2 bases, leaving 17 bases between the germline ends. The CDR3 region is CASSYSKTRALPYEQYF. Here the CDR3 DNA reads TGTGCCAGCAGTTACTCGAAGACCCGAGCTCTCCCCTACGAGCAGTACTTC.

This clonotype came up many times. The rearrangement joins TRBV2 to TRBJ2-1; D unresolved. Trimming pared 2 bases from V and 6 bases from J, leaving 5 bases between. Looked up from germline, CDR1 is SNHLY and CDR2 is FYNNEI. The CDR3 consists of 12 residues. CDR3 coding DNA: TGTGCCAGCAGTGAAAACTCCAATGAGCAGTTCTTC. Its translation is CASSENSNEQFF.

At least ten counts were recorded for this clonotype. The V call is TRBV12-3 or TRBV12-4, the J call TRBJ1-5; D is unresolved. V lost 4 bases to trimming and J lost 0 bases, with 4 bases between them. This CDR3 comprises 13 residues. The CDR3: CASSSYSNQPQHF. The CDR3 coding sequence is TGTGCCAGCAGTTCATATAGCAATCAGCCCCAGCATTTT.

The gene calls are TRBV12-3 or TRBV12-4 and TRBJ2-7, with TRBD2 matching 7 bases. Trimming at V came to 2 bases and at J to 6 bases, leaving 10 bases not matched to a gene. The CDR3 length is 15 residues. Here the CDR3 DNA reads TGTGCCAGCAGTTTAAGGTCCGGGGGGAGCGGCGAGCAGTACTTC. Its protein is CASSLRSGGSGEQYF.

This clonotype was detected ten times or more. The gene calls are TRBV3-1 and TRBJ2-1; D remains ambiguous. Trimming took off 3 bases at V and 0 bases at J, with 12 bases between the two ends. Germline assignment: CDR1 LGHDT and CDR2 YNNKEL (reference sequence). The CDR3 is made up of 16 amino acids. DNA of the CDR3: TGTGCCAGCAGCCACTCGGACCGGAGCTCCTACAATGAGCAGTTCTTC. This codes for CASSHSDRSSYNEQFF.

V gene TRBV12-3 or TRBV12-4 combines with J gene TRBJ1-2; D remains ambiguous. The length of the CDR3 is 13 residues. Trimming removed 7 bases at V and 5 bases at J, with 14 bases between. CDR3 in amino acids: CASTTQQSYGYTF. For the CDR3, the DNA is TGTGCCAGCACCACCCAACAGAGTTATGGCTACACCTTC.

This clonotype was seen ten or more times. This rearrangement joins TRBV20-1 to TRBJ2-5; possibly TRBD1 for D (6 bases). V was shortened by 6 bases and J by 4 bases, with 12 bases between the two germline ends. There are 12 residues in the CDR3. Looked up from germline, CDR1 is DFQATT and CDR2 is SNEGSKA (reference sequence). CDR3 sequence (DNA): TGCAGTGCCGTTCGAGGGGGAGAGACCCAGTACTTC. Residues: CSAVRGGETQYF.

This clonotype has at least ten counts. The rearrangement joins TRBV7-3 to TRBJ2-2; D call uncertain. The CDR3 contains 15 residues. Germline CDR1 reads SGHTA; CDR2 reads FQGTGA. Trimming removed 0 bases from V and 3 bases from J, with 8 bases in between. The CDR3 reads CASSLTGPYTGELFF. The CDR3 bases are TGTGCCAGCAGCTTAACCGGTCCTTACACCGGGGAGCTGTTTTTT.

The V call is TRBV10-3, the J call TRBJ1-2; the match to TRBD1 covers 10 bases. The CDR3 is 13 residues long. CDR1 and CDR2 (germline): ENHRY, SYGVKD. J lost 2 bases, V lost 6 bases, and 0 bases had no gene match. The CDR3 loop is CAIRGQGNYGYTF. CDR3 nucleotides: TGTGCCATCAGGGGACAGGGGAACTATGGCTACACCTTC.

The sample holds a few counts of this clonotype. The J gene is TRBJ2-4, the V gene TRBV3-1; tentative D call: TRBD1 (5 bases). The V gene lost 4 bases and the J gene lost 7 bases, with 11 bases spanning the gap. The germline V gene has CDR1 LGHDT and CDR2 YNNKEL (reference sequence). The CDR3 runs 13 residues. CDR3 in DNA: TGTGCCAGCAGCCTCGTGGGGCAGAACATTCAGTACTTC. Amino acids: CASSLVGQNIQYF.

A few counts support this clonotype. Just one base apart from a much larger clone, this may be a read error. The V call is TRBV19, the J call TRBJ2-5; D unclear. The CDR3 has 14 amino acids. Trimming removed 5 bases from V and 5 bases from J, with 15 bases in between. Per the germline V gene, CDR1 is LNHDA and CDR2 is SQIVND (reference sequence). The CDR3 spells CASSSPLRLETQYF. In DNA form, the CDR3 reads TGTGCCAGTAGTTCACCGTTGAGACTGGAGACCCAGTACTTC.

This clonotype showed up many times. The J gene is TRBJ1-5, the V gene TRBV10-2; a weak D match, TRBD1 (5 bases). The CDR3 is 15 amino acids. V dropped 2 bases and J dropped 0 bases, with 8 bases sitting between them. Germline V gene lookup returns CDR1 WSHSY and CDR2 SAAADI. The chain's CDR3 is CASSERTNSNQPQHF. The CDR3 region has the DNA TGCGCCAGCAGTGAGCGGACAAATAGCAATCAGCCCCAGCATTTT.

This clonotype was detected only a few times. The chain is built from TRBV6-6 and TRBJ2-7; 7 bases are shared with TRBD2. CDR3 length equals 16 residues. The V gene end was trimmed by 7 bases and the J gene end by 0 bases; junction bases not matched to a gene: 12. Germline lookup yields CDR1 MNHNY and CDR2 SVGAGI (reference sequence). CDR3 nucleotides: TGTGCCAGCACCCTGCGGGGAGCGGGGCCCTCCTACGAGCAGTACTTC. This encodes CASTLRGAGPSYEQYF.

This clonotype was picked up many times. V and J are TRBV30 and TRBJ1-1, with D possibly matching TRBD1 (6 bases). The CDR3 loop spans 16 amino acids. Trimming shortened V by 0 bases and J by 1 base, and 15 bases separated the two germline ends. Germline lookup yields CDR1 GTSNPN and CDR2 SVGIG (reference sequence). CDR3 sequence reads: CAWSVYRTEANTEAFF. The DNA for the CDR3 is TGTGCCTGGAGTGTCTACCGGACAGAGGCGAACACTGAAGCTTTCTTT.

The chain employs TRBV27 and TRBJ2-7; 7 bases agree with TRBD1. The germline gives CDR1 MNHEY, CDR2 SMNVEV (reference sequence). This CDR3 has 13 amino acids. V gave up 5 bases and J gave up 5 bases; unmatched junction bases: 6. The CDR3 DNA reads as TGTGCCAGCAGTCGGAGAACAGGGGACGAGCAGTACTTC. The encoded protein is CASSRRTGDEQYF.

Ten or more counts support this clonotype. The chain recombines TRBV30 with TRBJ1-2, with a possible D match to TRBD1 (6 bases). This CDR3 spans 14 amino acids. The V gene's germline CDR1 is GTSNPN and CDR2 SVGIG (reference sequence). Trimming took off 3 bases at V and 8 bases at J, with 19 bases between the two ends. CDR3 nucleotide sequence: TGTGCCTGGAGGCGAACCAACAGGGTTCGCGGCTACACCTTC. Translating gives CAWRRTNRVRGYTF.

This clonotype was observed at least ten times. The rearrangement links TRBV27 to TRBJ2-7; possibly TRBD2 for D (6 bases). This CDR3 is 15 amino acids long. The germline V gene encodes CDR1 MNHEY and CDR2 SMNVEV (reference sequence). The V and J ends lost 3 bases and 0 bases respectively, with 12 bases between them. In nucleotides, the CDR3 is TGTGCCAGCAGTTTTGGGGGGTCCCTCTCCTACGAGCAGTACTTC. Its protein product is CASSFGGSLSYEQYF.

This clonotype has a count of ten or more. This chain links TRBV7-6 with TRBJ2-7, with a weak D call TRBD1 (5 bases). The CDR3 extends over 14 amino acids. Germline V gene data show CDR1 as SGHVS and CDR2 as FNYEAQ. Trimming pared 5 bases from V and 2 bases from J, leaving 13 bases between. CDR3 sequence: CASSLDPTAYEQYF. CDR3 sequence (DNA): TGTGCCAGCAGCCTAGACCCGACAGCCTACGAGCAGTACTTC.

This clonotype was seen a few times. The V and J genes are TRBV7-3 and TRBJ1-1; D ambiguous. This CDR3 spans 14 amino acids. V lost 4 bases, J lost 4 bases, and 13 bases lay in between. Germline V gives CDR1 SGHTA, CDR2 FQGTGA. DNA of the CDR3: TGTGCCAGCAGCTCCAACGGACGGGGCACTGAAGCTTTCTTT. Translated, it gives CASSSNGRGTEAFF. The full variable domain, rest sourced from reference TRBV7-3 and TRBJ1-1, is GAGVSQTPSNKVTEKGKYVELRCDPISGHTALYWYRQSLGQGPEFLIYFQGTGAADDSGLPNDRFFAVRPEGSVSTLKIQRTERGDSAVYLCASSSNGRGTEAFFGQGTRLTVV.

This clonotype has only a few counts. V gene TRBV3-1 combines with J gene TRBJ2-5; 15 bases line up with TRBD2. The trim removed 0 bases at V and 4 bases at J, leaving 9 bases unmatched. Germline V gene lookup returns CDR1 LGHDT and CDR2 YNNKEL (reference sequence). This CDR3 has 19 amino acids. In DNA, the CDR3 is TGTGCCAGCAGCCAAGAGGGACTAGCGGGAGGATACCCGCGAGAGACCCAGTACTTC. This gives the protein CASSQEGLAGGYPRETQYF.

This clonotype has at least ten counts. V usage is TRBV10-3 and J usage is TRBJ2-3; D is undetermined. The V and J ends lost 1 base and 1 base respectively, with 6 bases between them. Per the germline V gene, CDR1 is ENHRY and CDR2 is SYGVKD. The CDR3 spans 14 residues. CDR3 residues: CAISEYGGTDTQYF. CDR3 coding DNA: TGTGCCATCAGTGAGTATGGGGGCACAGATACGCAGTATTTT.